The next 29 T cell receptor beta chains were all read from a single sample in a study of CD8 T cells in ankylosing spondylitis. TCRdb recomputed calls from the 5' RACE reads with MiXCR, one row per CDR3 protein. The profile shows just over 300,000 distinct CDR3 sequences, 20% to 25% of them singletons. Material for sequencing was blood, either unsorted or a sorted T cell fraction (not recorded which). All receptors derive from a female donor with ankylosing spondylitis or in good health (not recorded which).

This clonotype occurred a few times. The rearrangement links TRBV6-6 to TRBJ2-1, with D possibly called TRBD1 or TRBD2 (5 bases each). V was trimmed by 10 bases and J by 3 bases, leaving 10 bases between them. The CDR3 consists of 12 residues. Per the germline V gene, CDR1 is MNHNY and CDR2 is SVGAGI (reference sequence). The CDR3 coding sequence is TGTGCCACGGGGCTTTACTACAATGAGCAGTTCTTC. Translating it yields CATGLYYNEQFF.

The table lists this clonotype with a few counts. The V and J genes are TRBV10-3 and TRBJ2-2; TRBD2 is a possible D gene (5 bases). Trimming took off 5 bases at V and 2 bases at J, with 21 bases between the two ends. Germline V gene lookup returns CDR1 ENHRY and CDR2 SYGVKD. The CDR3 has 18 amino acids. The CDR3 loop reads CAISLGVSSPRNTGELFF. The CDR3 coding sequence is TGTGCCATCAGTCTCGGGGTTTCCAGCCCAAGAAACACCGGGGAGCTGTTTTTT.

The V call is TRBV12-3 or TRBV12-4, the J call TRBJ1-2; possible D gene TRBD1, 5 bases. The CDR3 runs to 14 residues. V was shortened by 5 bases and J by 4 bases, with 14 bases between the two germline ends. The CDR3 reads CASSVKGPGYGYTF. In DNA form, the CDR3 reads TGTGCCAGCAGTGTAAAGGGGCCGGGCTATGGCTACACCTTC.

This sequence joins TRBV6-1 and TRBJ2-7; no reliable D call. Looked up from germline, CDR1 is MNHNS and CDR2 is SASEGT. The CDR3 is 15 amino acids. Trimming left V 5 bases short and J 4 bases short, with 18 bases between. The CDR3 loop reads CASSPDRARLYEQYF. The DNA for the CDR3 is TGTGCCAGCAGTCCTGATCGGGCCCGGCTTTACGAGCAGTACTTC.

This clonotype was counted a few times. The J gene is TRBJ2-3, the V gene TRBV11-3, with 7 nucleotides matching TRBD2. The CDR3 runs to 15 residues. The V gene's germline CDR1 is SGHNT and CDR2 YENEEA. Trimming cost V 5 bases and J 6 bases; bases outside gene matches: 11. This CDR3 reads CASSPRGRAGDTQYF. The CDR3 bases are TGTGCCAGCAGCCCCCGGGGGAGAGCGGGGGATACGCAGTATTTT.

There are many counts of this clonotype. The V call is TRBV20-1, the J call TRBJ2-1, with TRBD2 matching 12 bases. In germline, CDR1 is DFQATT, CDR2 SNEGSKA (reference sequence). Unmatched junction bases numbered 4, after V lost 2 bases and J lost 5 bases. There are 15 residues in the CDR3. CDR3 nucleotides: TGCAGTGCTAGAACTAGCGGGAGGAACAACAATGAGCAGTTCTTC. Protein: CSARTSGRNNNEQFF.

V usage is TRBV29-1 and J usage is TRBJ2-6, with D unresolved. The germline gives CDR1 SQVTM, CDR2 ANQGSEA. This CDR3 has 16 amino acids. V gave up 5 bases and J gave up 0 bases, with 14 bases separating them. This chain's CDR3 is CSVRQVARSGANVLTF. The CDR3 coding sequence is TGCAGCGTTAGGCAGGTGGCCCGCTCTGGGGCCAACGTCCTGACTTTC.

V is TRBV28 and J is TRBJ2-6; D might be TRBD1 (6 bases). Trimming shortened V by 9 bases and J by 4 bases, and 19 bases separated the two germline ends. The CDR3 extends over 16 amino acids. Germline CDR1 reads MDHEN; CDR2 reads SYDVKM. The CDR3 DNA sequence: TGTGCCAGTGGGGGCCCTAGGGGGTCCGGGGCCAACGTCCTGACTTTC. Residues: CASGGPRGSGANVLTF.

This clonotype was recorded at least ten times. The CDR3 loop is CSARAAGYNQPQHF. Here the CDR3 DNA reads TGCAGTGCTAGAGCGGCAGGGTACAATCAGCCCCAGCATTTT. The J gene is TRBJ1-5, the V gene TRBV20-1; perhaps TRBD1 as D (5 bases). Between the trimmed V and J ends, which lost 1 base and 3 bases, there was a span of 10 bases. From germline, CDR1 is DFQATT and CDR2 SNEGSKA (reference sequence). This CDR3 spans 14 amino acids.

A few counts support this clonotype. The CDR3 coding sequence is TGTGCCAGCAGTGTCTCACAGGGTGTGTCCTACGAGCAGTACTTC. Amino acid sequence: CASSVSQGVSYEQYF. V and J are TRBV25-1 and TRBJ2-7, with D perhaps TRBD1 (6 bases). The CDR3 has 15 residues. The germline V and J ends were trimmed by 4 bases and 1 base, with 14 bases remaining between them. From germline, CDR1 is MGHDK and CDR2 SYGVNS.

This clonotype was detected many times. The V call is TRBV7-2, the J call TRBJ1-1; no clear D. The CDR3 has 12 residues. Between the trimmed V and J ends, which lost 5 bases and 1 base, there was a span of 5 bases. CDR1 and CDR2 from the germline V gene are SGHTA and FQGNSA. For the CDR3, the DNA is TGTGCCAGCAGCCATGGGAACACTGAAGCTTTCTTT. Encoded protein: CASSHGNTEAFF.

The gene calls are TRBV9 and TRBJ2-1, with D possibly matching TRBD1 (7 bases). The CDR3 consists of 14 residues. Germline assignment: CDR1 SGDLS and CDR2 YYNGEE. V lost 4 bases and J lost 9, with 17 bases in between. The CDR3 loop reads CASSSQGEAGEQFF. CDR3 DNA: TGTGCCAGCAGCTCGCAGGGGGAGGCGGGTGAGCAGTTCTTC.

The chain joins TRBV11-1 to TRBJ2-7; 7 nucleotides match TRBD1. CDR3 length: 14 residues. Germline V gene data show CDR1 as SGHAT and CDR2 as FQDESV (reference sequence). Trimming removed 5 bases from V and 6 bases from J; junction bases left unmatched: 10. CDR3 sequence: CASSTRDRAFEQYF. The CDR3 DNA follows: TGTGCCAGCAGCACCCGGGACAGAGCCTTCGAGCAGTACTTC.

The chain uses TRBV7-2 and TRBJ2-7; TRBD1 agrees at 7 bases. Trimming removed 4 bases from V and 3 bases from J; junction bases left unmatched: 0. Germline assignment: CDR1 SGHTA and CDR2 FQGNSA. CDR3 length equals 12 residues. The CDR3 loop reads CASSWDSYEQYF. The CDR3 region has the DNA TGTGCCAGCAGCTGGGACAGCTACGAGCAGTACTTC.

This clonotype has only a few counts. The chain links TRBV7-2 to TRBJ2-7; D possibly corresponds to TRBD1 (5 bases). The CDR3 runs 14 residues. The germline gives CDR1 SGHTA, CDR2 FQGNSA. V was cut by 1 base and J by 5 bases, with 12 bases left in between. CDR3 amino acids: CASSLEARAHEQYF. In DNA form, the CDR3 reads TGTGCCAGCAGCTTAGAGGCCAGGGCCCACGAGCAGTACTTC.

This clonotype has only a few counts. The chain is built from TRBV4-3 and TRBJ2-7; D gene ambiguous. The CDR3 sequence is 11 residues long. CDR1 is LGHNA and CDR2 is YSLEER in the germline V gene. Trimming took 11 bases from V and 6 from J, leaving 14 bases between them. In DNA, the CDR3 is TGCGCCGGCACCATTCTGGGCGAGCAGTACTTC. It codes for CAGTILGEQYF.

This clonotype was seen only once. V gene TRBV10-3 combines with J gene TRBJ1-2, with 11 bases that match TRBD1. The V and J ends lost 6 bases and 1 base, in that order; junction bases with no gene match: 7. The CDR3 length is 16 residues. From germline, CDR1 is ENHRY and CDR2 SYGVKD. CDR3 protein: CAIRDSGTGGNYGYTF. DNA for the CDR3: TGTGCCATCAGGGATTCCGGGACAGGGGGTAACTATGGCTACACCTTC.

The chain carries TRBV6-1 and TRBJ2-1; 7 nucleotides align to TRBD2. The junction had 11 bases not matched to a gene; V was cut back by 5 bases and J by 7 bases. Germline CDR1 reads MNHNS; CDR2 reads SASEGT. The CDR3 sequence is 15 residues long. The CDR3 is CASSRAGPRTNEQFF. As DNA, the CDR3 is TGTGCCAGCAGTCGAGCGGGACCGAGGACAAATGAGCAGTTCTTC.

V gene TRBV20-1 combines with J gene TRBJ2-5, with D tentatively TRBD1 (5 bases). The V end was cut by 6 bases, the J end by 0 bases, with 8 bases between. This CDR3 is 12 amino acids long. Looked up from germline, CDR1 is DFQATT and CDR2 is SNEGSKA (reference sequence). As DNA, the CDR3 is TGCAGTGCGCGACAGCACCAAGAGACCCAGTACTTC. Translating it yields CSARQHQETQYF.

This rearrangement joins TRBV9 to TRBJ1-2; 10 bases match TRBD1. Trimming took 3 bases from V and 3 from J; bases not matched to a gene: 8. Germline V gene sequence: CDR1 SGDLS, CDR2 YYNGEE. This CDR3 has 16 residues. The CDR3 DNA reads TGTGCCAGCAGCGCCCGCCCCGGACAGGGGGACTATGGCTACACCTTC. It specifies CASSARPGQGDYGYTF.

The V call is TRBV7-2, the J call TRBJ2-1, with 7 nucleotides matching TRBD2. The ends lost 5 bases at V and 7 bases at J; junction bases unmatched: 14. The CDR3 covers 16 residues. Germline assignment: CDR1 SGHTA and CDR2 FQGNSA. The CDR3 sequence: CASSTVRAGVANEQFF. CDR3 DNA sequence: TGTGCCAGCAGCACCGTTCGGGCGGGAGTTGCTAATGAGCAGTTCTTC.

This chain joins TRBV10-3 and TRBJ2-7, with TRBD2 matching over 10 bases. Unmatched junction bases numbered 3, after V lost 5 bases and J lost 2 bases. CDR3 size: 14 residues. CDR1 is ENHRY, CDR2 SYGVKD, per germline. In nucleotides, the CDR3 is TGTGCCATCAGTCCCCTAGCGGGGGCCTACGAGCAGTACTTC. Protein product: CAISPLAGAYEQYF.

This clonotype was counted only a few times. This rearrangement joins TRBV29-1 to TRBJ1-2; D remains unclear. Looked up from germline, CDR1 is SQVTM and CDR2 is ANQGSEA. The CDR3 contains 11 residues. V was clipped by 2 bases and J by 5 bases, with 6 bases between them. The CDR3 coding sequence is TGCAGCGTTGAACGTGCTTATGGCTACACCTTC. This encodes CSVERAYGYTF.

This clonotype was seen only once. This clone may be a read error of a much larger clone one base away. This chain uses TRBV15 with TRBJ1-1; no reliable D call. The germline V gene encodes CDR1 LNHNV and CDR2 YYDKDF (reference sequence). V lost 0 bases to trimming and J lost 6 bases, with 8 bases between them. This CDR3 has 13 residues. In nucleotides, the CDR3 is TGTGCCACCAGCAGAGATCGGGCATCTGAAGCTTTCTTT. It translates to CATSRDRASEAFF. Complete variable domain (other parts from reference TRBV15 and TRBJ1-1): DAMVIQNPRYQVTQFGKPVTLSCSQTLNHNVMYWYQQKSSQAPKLLFHYYDKDFNNEADTPDNFQSRRPNTSFCFLDIRSPGLGDTAMYLCATSRDRASEAFFGQGTRLTVV.

The table lists this clonotype with a few counts. The chain links TRBV10-3 to TRBJ2-5; maybe TRBD1 (5 bases). Germline loops: CDR1 ENHRY, CDR2 SYGVKD. The V end was cut by 2 bases, the J end by 4 bases, with 11 bases between. The CDR3 runs to 14 residues. DNA for the CDR3: TGTGCCATCAGTGAGACCGCCCAGGGAGAGACCCAGTACTTC. Protein: CAISETAQGETQYF.

This clonotype was counted a few times. The J gene is TRBJ2-2, the V gene TRBV10-3, with D perhaps assigned TRBD1 or TRBD2 (6 bases each). V was shortened by 7 bases and J by 5 bases, with 14 bases between the two germline ends. Germline loops: CDR1 ENHRY, CDR2 SYGVKD. This CDR3 spans 14 amino acids. For the CDR3, the DNA is TGTGCCATCACGGGGGCGGGACGGACCGGGGAGCTGTTTTTT. As protein: CAITGAGRTGELFF.

The chain carries TRBV24-1 and TRBJ2-2; D is undetermined. Trimming shortened V by 3 bases and J by 1 base, and 11 bases separated the two germline ends. Germline CDR1 and CDR2: KGHDR and SFDVKD. This CDR3 spans 16 amino acids. The chain's CDR3 is CATSDPTTRNTGELFF. In DNA, the CDR3 is TGTGCCACCAGTGATCCAACTACCAGGAACACCGGGGAGCTGTTTTTT.

This chain joins TRBV12-3 or TRBV12-4 and TRBJ2-7; D call uncertain. Deletions cut 5 bases from V and 3 bases from J, with 11 bases between. The CDR3 consists of 13 residues. The CDR3 DNA sequence: TGTGCCAGCAGTAGGGCTCCTGGCTACGAGCAGTACTTC. Protein: CASSRAPGYEQYF.

The chain carries TRBV28 and TRBJ2-7; D not resolved. Between the trimmed V and J ends, which lost 8 bases and 7 bases, there was a span of 15 bases. Germline V lookup: CDR1 MDHEN, CDR2 SYDVKM. The CDR3 sequence is 12 residues long. The CDR3 loop reads CASSTSFREQYF. CDR3 nucleotide sequence: TGTGCCAGCTCAACTTCGTTTAGGGAGCAGTACTTC.